These 2 T cell receptor beta chains share one sample of origin, sequenced in a study of blood T cell repertoires in COVID-19. The table came from immunoSEQ multiplex PCR; TCRdb's copy has only in-frame clones and leaves some out. The sample lists roughly 250,000 clones, around 88% occurring once. Sequenced material: peripheral blood. The receptors were gathered from a man aged 25 to 45 with acute or convalescent COVID-19.

The sample holds a few counts of this clone. This sequence joins TRBV18 and TRBJ1-2; tentatively, D is TRBD1 (6 bases). Trimming left V 1 base short and J 7 bases short, with 16 bases between. Germline lookup yields CDR1 KGHSH and CDR2 LQKENI. The CDR3 spans 15 residues. CDR3 sequence (DNA): TGTGCCAGCTCACCACAGAACTACAGGGAGGGTGGCTACACCTTC. It encodes CASSPQNYREGGYTF.

The V and J genes are TRBV19 and TRBJ2-7, with a weak D call TRBD1 (6 bases). The CDR3 extends over 13 amino acids. Germline V gene sequence: CDR1 LNHDA, CDR2 SQIVND (reference sequence). V lost 4 bases, J lost 6 bases, and 13 bases lay in between. CDR3 coding DNA: TGTGCCAGTAGTACCCCCCCCAGGGGCGAGCAGTACTTC. It encodes CASSTPPRGEQYF. The whole variable domain, filled in from reference TRBV19 and TRBJ2-7, reads DGGITQSPKYLFRKEGQNVTLSCEQNLNHDAMYWYRQDPGQGLRLIYYSQIVNDFQKGDIAEGYSVSREKKESFPLTVTSAQKNPTAFYLCASSTPPRGEQYFGPGTRLTVT.